One sample yielded the 13 T cell receptor beta chains listed below, sequenced in a study of vaccination effects on CD4 cells after COVID-19 (dated by TCRdb to between 2021 and 2024). These receptors' targets are unknown. The ViraFEST assay stimulated PBMC with viral peptide pools and then used TCR sequencing to identify antigen-specific CD4+ T cell clonotypes by expansion. After roughly 11 days of culture, CD4+ T cells were isolated with the EasySep CD4+ T cell isolation kit. The absence of prior SARS-CoV-2 infection in healthy vaccine recipients was confirmed by negative nucleocapsid antibodies before and after vaccination. Library construction relied on the immunoSEQ multiplex PCR assay. TCRdb's version of the immuneACCESS table is confined to in-frame rearrangements and falls short of the full clone set. An unresolved V gene accounts for under half of the shortfall where checked; the remainder is of unknown origin. The sample data list just under 65,000 clones, and about 80% of these were observed just once. Jointly, the top ten make up roughly 4% of the sample.

Source: CD4+ T cells from PBMCs cultured with HCoV-OC43 spike peptides, taken before COVID-19 vaccination. Per the publication, the cell subset or site label means: HCoV-OC43 spike overlapping peptide pool stimulation. These receptor sequences come from a human donor who received a COVID-19 vaccine.

V is TRBV10-1 and J is TRBJ1-1, with D unresolved. Germline CDR1 is WNHNN and CDR2 is SYGVQD (reference sequence). The CDR3 contains 13 residues. The V end lost 5 bases, the J end lost 0 bases, and 7 bases lay between the germline ends. The DNA for the CDR3 is TGCGCCAGCAGTCAGACTCTGAACACTGAAGCTTTCTTT. Protein product: CASSQTLNTEAFF.

The genes are TRBV5-1 and TRBJ1-2; 8 bases match TRBD1. The CDR3 covers 15 residues. Losses at the gene ends were 2 bases for V and 14 bases for J; bases not matched to a gene: 17. Germline V gene sequence: CDR1 SGHRS, CDR2 YFSETQ. The CDR3 loop reads CASSFIPGQGLGETF. CDR3 sequence (DNA): TGCGCCAGCAGCTTCATCCCCGGACAGGGCCTGGGGGAGACCTTC.

The chain employs TRBV3-1 (or the pseudogene TRBV3-2) and TRBJ2-4; D may be TRBD1 or TRBD2 (6 bases each). Trimming shortened V by 2 bases and J by 3 bases, and 11 bases separated the two germline ends. Germline CDR1 is LGHDT and CDR2 is YNNKEL (reference sequence). This CDR3 comprises 15 residues. CDR3 loop: CASSQRGADKNIQYF. The CDR3, as DNA: TGTGCCAGCAGCCAAAGGGGGGCTGACAAAAACATTCAGTACTTC.

The gene calls are TRBV4-3 and TRBJ1-2; D call uncertain. The V and J ends lost 0 bases and 1 base respectively, with 6 bases between them. Germline assignment: CDR1 LGHNA and CDR2 YSLEER. The CDR3 covers 14 residues. The CDR3 DNA is TGCGCCAGCAGCCAAGAATCCGGTAACTATGGCTACACCTTC. It is translated as CASSQESGNYGYTF.

The V and J genes are TRBV6-2 or TRBV6-3 and TRBJ1-2; D possibly corresponds to TRBD1 (6 bases). The CDR3 runs to 14 residues. The V end lost 5 bases, the J end lost 7 bases, and 17 bases lay between the germline ends. Germline V gene data show CDR1 as MNHEY and CDR2 as SVGEGT. The CDR3 reads CASSRTGKSVGYTF. The CDR3 DNA is TGTGCCAGCAGTCGTACAGGGAAGTCCGTTGGCTACACCTTC.

CDR3 amino acids: CASSMRTVTEAFF. DNA for the CDR3: TGTGCCAGCAGCATGAGGACAGTCACTGAAGCTTTCTTT. The chain has TRBV7-2 and TRBJ1-1, with D possibly TRBD1 on 6 matching bases. The length of the CDR3 is 13 residues. Germline lookup yields CDR1 SGHTA and CDR2 FQGNSA. The ends were cut back, 5 bases at V and 4 bases at J, with 11 bases in the middle.

This clone was observed a few times. The chain uses TRBV30 and TRBJ1-1; no clear D. This CDR3 region has 12 residues. The germline gives CDR1 GTSNPN, CDR2 SVGIG (reference sequence). The germline V and J ends were trimmed by 4 bases and 9 bases, with 15 bases remaining between them. The DNA for the CDR3 is TGTGCCTGGAAAAGGAGGGAATCAAAAGCTTTCTTT. This gives the protein CAWKRRESKAFF.

This clone has a single count. This chain links TRBV10-3 with TRBJ2-2; D is ambiguous. Trimming shortened V by 8 bases and J by 5 bases, and 15 bases separated the two germline ends. This CDR3 is built from 14 residues. CDR1 is ENHRY, CDR2 SYGVKD, per germline. CDR3 sequence: CAISSKVVTGELFF. CDR3 nucleotide sequence: TGTGCCATCTCTTCGAAGGTCGTGACCGGGGAGCTGTTTTTT.

The V gene is TRBV29-1, the J gene TRBJ1-2; D possibly corresponds to TRBD1 (5 bases). Deletions cut 6 bases from V and 2 bases from J, with 13 bases between. The CDR3 runs 13 residues. The germline CDR1 and CDR2 sequences are SQVTM and ANQGSEA. CDR3 sequence: CSVLDGDNYGYTF. DNA for the CDR3: TGCAGCGTCCTAGATGGGGACAACTATGGCTACACCTTC.

On this clone itself: The junction differs from germline at one of its ends, possibly a read error. The chain has TRBV11-3 and TRBJ2-3, with D unresolved. The CDR3 is 14 amino acids. The germline V gene encodes CDR1 SGHNT and CDR2 YENEEA. The CDR3, as DNA: TGTGCCAGCAGCTTAGATAGTTACACAGAAACGCAGTATTTT. It translates to CASSLDSYTETQYF. Combining the CDR3 with reference TRBV11-3 and TRBJ2-3 gives the whole variable domain EAGVVQSPRYKIIEKKQPVAFWCNPISGHNTLYWYLQNLGQGPELLIRYENEEAVDDSQLPKDRFSAERLKGVDSTLKIQPAELGDSAVYLCASSLDSYTETQYFGPGTRLTVL.

The chain couples TRBV6-5 to TRBJ2-2, with D possibly TRBD2 on 5 matching bases. V was clipped by 8 bases and J by 3 bases, with 13 bases between them. Germline V gives CDR1 MNHEY, CDR2 SVGAGI. This CDR3 region has 14 residues. The CDR3 here is CASARTSYTGELFF. In DNA, the CDR3 is TGTGCCAGCGCCAGGACTTCCTACACCGGGGAGCTGTTTTTT.

The V gene is TRBV14, the J gene TRBJ1-1; TRBD1 matches at 9 bases. Germline CDR1 is SGHDN and CDR2 is FVKESK. Trimming removed 6 bases from V and 3 bases from J; junction bases left unmatched: 5. The CDR3 runs 14 residues. The CDR3 reads CASRDRQGDTEAFF. The CDR3 nucleotides read TGTGCCAGCAGGGACCGACAGGGGGACACTGAAGCTTTCTTT.

This clone was found a few times. The V call is TRBV6-5, the J call TRBJ1-2; 7 nucleotides line up with TRBD1. The CDR3 runs to 15 residues. Germline V lookup: CDR1 MNHEY, CDR2 SVGAGI. Trimming removed 0 bases from V and 3 bases from J; junction bases left unmatched: 4. CDR3 sequence (DNA): TGTGCCAGCAGTTACTCAGTACAGGGGTACTATGGCTACACCTTC. Its translation: CASSYSVQGYYGYTF.